These 14 T cell receptor beta chains were all obtained from the same sample, sequenced in a study of blood T cell repertoires in COVID-19. This table comes from immunoSEQ multiplex PCR, and its TCRdb copy is limited to in-frame clones, with some not included. In the table there are more than 400,000 clones, roughly 87% of which are singletons. The source material was PBMCs or T cells enriched from blood (not recorded which). These receptors originate from a man aged 18 to 35 who had recovered from COVID-19.

The chain has TRBV4-1 and TRBJ1-6, with D perhaps TRBD1 (6 bases). Between the trimmed V and J ends, which lost 4 bases and 3 bases, there was a span of 16 bases. The length of the CDR3 is 17 residues. From germline, CDR1 is MGHRA and CDR2 YSYEKL. The CDR3 DNA follows: TGCGCCAGCAGCCCCAGGACGGGGGGCAACTATAATTCACCCCTCCACTTT. As protein: CASSPRTGGNYNSPLHF.

The chain is built from TRBV30 and TRBJ2-7, with no clear D. This CDR3 comprises 13 residues. V was pared by 3 bases and J by 0 bases, with 9 bases between. The germline CDR1 and CDR2 sequences are GTSNPN and SVGIG (reference sequence). The chain's CDR3 is CAWREPSSYEQYF. DNA for the CDR3: TGTGCCTGGAGAGAGCCGAGCTCCTACGAGCAGTACTTC.

As concerns this clone: Other DNA sequences within the sample encode an identical CDR3. J is TRBJ1-1 and V is TRBV9; D is unclear. This CDR3 has 15 residues. V gave up 0 bases and J gave up 0 bases, with 9 bases separating them. Looked up from germline, CDR1 is SGDLS and CDR2 is YYNGEE. CDR3 DNA: TGTGCCAGCAGCGTAGTTACGGGAATGAACACTGAAGCTTTCTTT. Its protein product is CASSVVTGMNTEAFF.

The chain has TRBV19 and TRBJ1-5; 7 positions match TRBD1. The CDR3 length is 15 residues. The V and J ends lost 3 bases and 6 bases, in that order; junction bases with no gene match: 8. Germline V gene lookup returns CDR1 LNHDA and CDR2 SQIVND (reference sequence). The CDR3 is CASSIYRGGGQPQHF. The DNA for the CDR3 is TGTGCCAGTAGTATTTACAGGGGAGGAGGTCAGCCCCAGCATTTT.

Turning to this clone: Other DNA sequences in this specimen translate into the identical CDR3. The rearrangement links TRBV5-1 to TRBJ2-7, with no clear D. This CDR3 contains 13 residues. Germline values: CDR1 SGHRS, CDR2 YFSETQ. V shed 0 bases and J shed 2 bases, with 6 bases lying between them. The CDR3: CASSLEQAYEQYF. The CDR3 DNA reads TGCGCCAGCAGCTTGGAGCAGGCCTACGAGCAGTACTTC.

This chain uses TRBV5-6 with TRBJ1-2, with TRBD1 matching 7 bases. The CDR3 has 14 amino acids. J was trimmed by 4 bases and V by 3 bases; bases with no gene match: 6. CDR1 and CDR2 from the germline V gene are SGHDT and YYEEEE. The CDR3 loop is CASSSPGTAYGYTF. Here the CDR3 DNA reads TGTGCCAGCAGCTCACCAGGGACAGCCTATGGCTACACCTTC.

The chain has TRBV12-3 or TRBV12-4 and TRBJ1-2; D gene unclear. The CDR3 loop spans 11 amino acids. Deletions cut 6 bases from V and 2 bases from J, with 4 bases between. CDR3 in DNA: TGTGCCAGCAGACACAACTATGGCTACACCTTC. Its translation: CASRHNYGYTF.

This rearrangement joins TRBV5-8 to TRBJ1-2; no firm D call. V lost 2 bases and J 4 bases, leaving 9 bases between the germline ends. This CDR3 has 13 residues. Germline CDR1 reads SGHTS; CDR2 reads YDEGEE. The CDR3 loop is CASSLGRIYGYTF. The CDR3 nucleotides are TGTGCCAGCAGCTTAGGCAGGATCTATGGCTACACCTTC.

The DNA for the CDR3 is TGTGCCAGCCGGACAGGGGACTATGGCTACACCTTC. Translated: CASRTGDYGYTF. The chain has TRBV11-3 and TRBJ1-2; 9 bases align to TRBD1. With V trimmed by 8 bases and J by 3 bases, 1 base remained unmatched. Germline V CDR1 and CDR2: SGHNT, YENEEA. This CDR3 contains 12 residues.

J is TRBJ2-7 and V is TRBV2; TRBD1 agrees at 9 bases. Germline V CDR1 and CDR2: SNHLY, FYNNEI. Trimming took 6 bases from V and 2 from J; bases not matched to a gene: 8. The CDR3 sequence is 15 residues long. The CDR3 reads CASSRTGGATYEQYF. DNA for the CDR3: TGTGCCAGCAGCCGAACAGGGGGCGCGACCTACGAGCAGTACTTC.

Written as DNA, the CDR3 is TGTGCCAGCAGGCCGTCTAATAGAGGGAACGAGCAGTACTTC. Amino acids: CASRPSNRGNEQYF. The V and J genes are TRBV5-4 and TRBJ2-7, with D tentatively TRBD2 (5 bases). The CDR3 is 14 amino acids. Trimming cost V 5 bases and J 5 bases, with 17 bases left between them. Germline V CDR1 and CDR2: SGHNT, YYREEE (reference sequence).

About this clone: The sample has other DNA sequences that encode this CDR3 too. The V call is TRBV6-2 or TRBV6-3, the J call TRBJ2-1; 16 nucleotides align to TRBD2. Unmatched junction bases numbered 1, after V lost 2 bases and J lost 0 bases. Looked up from germline, CDR1 is MNHEY and CDR2 is SVGEGT. The CDR3 consists of 18 residues. CDR3 sequence: CASSYGTSGRASYNEQFF. The CDR3 nucleotides read TGTGCCAGCAGTTACGGGACTAGCGGGAGGGCCTCCTACAATGAGCAGTTCTTC.

This clone appeared a single time. The gene calls are TRBV7-3 and TRBJ2-5; TRBD2 might be the D (5 bases). The ends were cut back, 3 bases at V and 5 bases at J, with 13 bases in the middle. Germline CDR1 SGHTA, CDR2 FQGTGA. The CDR3 length is 14 residues. The DNA for the CDR3 is TGTGCCAGCAGCTTGGCAGGTCGGGGTGAGACCCAGTACTTC. Its translation: CASSLAGRGETQYF.

The chain joins TRBV27 to TRBJ2-3; 9 nucleotides match TRBD2. The germline CDR1 and CDR2 sequences are MNHEY and SMNVEV (reference sequence). The CDR3 contains 15 residues. V gave up 7 bases and J gave up 7 bases; unmatched junction bases: 12. DNA of the CDR3: TGTGCCAGCACTGGAGGCGGGAGGGCCGTGAATACGCAGTATTTT. Protein product: CASTGGGRAVNTQYF.